Given below is one T cell receptor beta chain in context. As yet, its antigen is unknown. CDR1 MNHNY and CDR2 SVGAGI come from the germline V gene (reference sequence). The CDR3 sequence is 12 residues long. V lost 2 bases to trimming and J lost 7 bases, with 5 bases between them. The sample belongs to a study of identical twins' blood T cells. A previously described protocol, modified, built RNA-based TCR cDNA libraries. Both ends of each TCR cDNA library bore sample-specific barcodes. Each CDR3 protein is one row after TCRdb ran MiXCR on the 5' RACE reads. The data hold fewer than 450,000 distinct CDR3 sequences, with 28% observed a single time. Study-level results: Top TCRbeta clonotypes were shared more with twin than unrelated donors. Twins shared about as many clonotypes as their cloneset sizes predicted.

The V gene is TRBV6-6, the J gene TRBJ2-2; no reliable D call. The sequence came from a woman aged 18-55 years in good health. The sequencing input was PBMCs. CDR3: CASSYNGGELFF. The DNA for the CDR3 is TGTGCCAGCAGTTACAATGGCGGGGAGCTGTTTTTT.